The entry below describes one TCR beta chain. This specimen belongs to a study of blood T cell repertoires in COVID-19. The wider study: COVID-19 samples collected from the United States, Italy and Spain covered acute and convalescent phases. PBMCs, B-cell-depleted T cells, or T cells provided the cDNA or gDNA that made up the material.

CDR1 SGHRS and CDR2 YFSETQ come from the germline V gene. The CDR3 has 14 amino acids. Losses at the gene ends were 4 bases for V and 5 bases for J; bases not matched to a gene: 5. As originally analysed: The authors estimated nucleated cell counts from reference gene primer amplification. TCRdb keeps only in-frame clones here, not all; method: immunoSEQ multiplex PCR. V and J calls plus clone size are reproduced from that table; the DNA served to infer D and trimming. The sample has about 120,000 clones; 85% are singletons. The sequence was collected from a man older than 75 with acute or convalescent COVID-19. Source material: peripheral blood. The rearrangement links TRBV5-1 to TRBJ1-1, with 10 bases fitting TRBD1. In DNA form, the CDR3 reads TGCGCCAGCAGCCCGGGACAGGGGCGTACTGAAGCTTTCTTT. Protein: CASSPGQGRTEAFF.